What follows are 27 T cell receptor beta chains derived from one specimen sequenced in a study of T cells in Graves' hyperthyroidism and ophthalmopathy. It was RNA transcripts that yielded the amplified TCR beta CDR3 regions. First-round RT-PCR of the TCR CDR3 relied on the HTBI primer set. TCRdb analysed the multiplex PCR reads with MiXCR anew, one entry per CDR3 protein. Among some 420,000 distinct CDR3 sequences listed, about an eighth were seen once. Sequences were obtained from blood. The receptors were gathered from a woman in her late teens or twenties with Graves' hyperthyroidism.

V and J are TRBV6-2 or TRBV6-3 and TRBJ2-1, with D unclear. V lost 4 bases and J 5 bases, leaving 12 bases between the germline ends. CDR3 length: 14 residues. Germline V lookup: CDR1 MNHEY, CDR2 SVGEGT. The CDR3 nucleotides read TGTGCCAGCAGTTCCTATTTGCGCGACAATGAGCAGTTCTTC. Encoded protein: CASSSYLRDNEQFF.

The chain recombines TRBV5-1 with TRBJ2-2; 7 nucleotides line up with TRBD1. After removal of 4 bases from V and 7 bases from J, the junction contained 10 bases not matched to a gene. This CDR3 is 15 amino acids long. CDR1 and CDR2 (germline): SGHRS, YFSETQ. This chain's CDR3 is CASSQTQGGGGELFF. Written as DNA, the CDR3 is TGCGCCAGCAGCCAAACACAAGGGGGCGGCGGGGAGCTGTTTTTT.

This clonotype was seen many times. The J gene is TRBJ2-2, the V gene TRBV6-2 or TRBV6-3; 11 bases fit TRBD2. This CDR3 is built from 17 residues. Germline V gene data show CDR1 as MNHEY and CDR2 as SVGEGT. V shed 7 bases, J shed 2 bases, and the junction held 9 bases outside the gene matches. For the CDR3, the DNA is TGTGCCAGCACCCACGGGACTAGCGGAACCAACACCGGGGAGCTGTTTTTT. The encoded protein is CASTHGTSGTNTGELFF.

This clonotype was counted between two and nine times. This rearrangement joins TRBV12-3 or TRBV12-4 to TRBJ1-5; tentatively, D is TRBD1 (5 bases). V shed 3 bases and J shed 5 bases, with 8 bases lying between them. The CDR3 covers 13 residues. The CDR3 bases are TGTGCCAGCAGTTTCGGGGGAGATCAGCCCCAGCATTTT. Translated: CASSFGGDQPQHF.

This clonotype was seen once. The chain recombines TRBV6-4 with TRBJ2-1; TRBD1 aligns across 7 bases. CDR3 length: 17 residues. CDR1 MRHNA and CDR2 SNTAGT come from the germline V gene. V lost 9 bases, J lost 0 bases, and 14 bases stayed unmatched. CDR3 protein: CARSGTEQQSSYNEQFF. CDR3 bases: TGTGCCAGATCCGGGACAGAACAACAAAGCTCCTACAATGAGCAGTTCTTC.

The V gene is TRBV12-3 or TRBV12-4, the J gene TRBJ1-3; perhaps TRBD1 as D (5 bases). V was trimmed by 6 bases and J by 8 bases, leaving 11 bases between them. This CDR3 is 12 amino acids long. For the CDR3, the DNA is TGTGCCAGCAGAGGCAGGGTGGACACCATATATTTT. This encodes CASRGRVDTIYF.

This clonotype came up a few times. A much larger clone is a single base away; this may be a read error. The gene calls are TRBV20-1 and TRBJ1-1; the match to TRBD1 covers 8 bases. CDR1 is DFQATT and CDR2 is SNEGSKA in the germline V gene (reference sequence). This CDR3 is 14 amino acids long. Trimming cost V 1 base and J 3 bases; bases outside gene matches: 4. The DNA of the CDR3 is TGCAGTGCTAGAGGACAGGGGTGGGACACTGAAGCTTTCTTT. Protein product: CSARGQGWDTEAFF.

This clonotype was picked up many times. V usage is TRBV10-3 and J usage is TRBJ1-5; 7 bases align to TRBD1. The length of the CDR3 is 15 residues. The germline V gene encodes CDR1 ENHRY and CDR2 SYGVKD. The ends lost 6 bases at V and 0 bases at J; junction bases unmatched: 5. The CDR3 spells CAIRAGGNSNQPQHF. As DNA, the CDR3 is TGTGCCATCAGGGCAGGGGGAAATAGCAATCAGCCCCAGCATTTT.

Ten or more counts support this clonotype. The chain carries TRBV7-9 and TRBJ1-1, with a tentative D call TRBD1 (5 bases). Germline V gene sequence: CDR1 SEHNR, CDR2 FQNEAQ (reference sequence). The V and J ends lost 5 bases and 10 bases respectively, with 14 bases between them. This CDR3 is built from 12 residues. In nucleotides, the CDR3 is TGTGCCAGCAGCCAGGGCGAGCTCCCAGCTTTCTTT. Amino acid sequence: CASSQGELPAFF.

This clonotype has at least ten counts. This chain joins TRBV5-5 and TRBJ2-7; TRBD1 matches at 8 bases. V dropped 3 bases and J dropped 2; count of bases not matched to a gene: 4. From germline, CDR1 is SGHKS and CDR2 YYEKEE (reference sequence). CDR3 length equals 14 residues. The CDR3 loop is CASSYLQGAYEQYF. CDR3 nucleotide sequence: TGTGCCAGCAGCTACCTACAGGGGGCCTACGAGCAGTACTTC.

This clonotype turned up a few times. The chain uses TRBV7-8 and TRBJ1-5; no clear D gene. The CDR3 covers 15 residues. Germline CDR1 is SGHVS and CDR2 is FQNEAQ. Trimming cost V 3 bases and J 1 base, with 10 bases left between them. The CDR3: CASSFSAPSNQPQHF. The CDR3 bases are TGTGCCAGCAGCTTCTCGGCACCGAGCAATCAGCCCCAGCATTTT.

This clonotype was seen ten or more times. This chain links TRBV5-1 with TRBJ2-7; TRBD1 or TRBD2 may be the D gene (5 bases each). Germline V lookup: CDR1 SGHRS, CDR2 YFSETQ. This CDR3 has 16 residues. V was trimmed by 3 bases and J by 2 bases, leaving 18 bases between them. The CDR3 loop is CASSSGDGLVTYEQYF. The CDR3 coding sequence is TGCGCCAGCAGCTCCGGGGACGGACTCGTGACCTACGAGCAGTACTTC.

This clonotype has a count of ten or more. The V call is TRBV5-1, the J call TRBJ2-5; either TRBD1 or TRBD2 may supply D (5 bases each). The V and J ends lost 0 bases and 2 bases respectively, with 17 bases between them. The CDR3 length is 17 residues. Germline V CDR1 and CDR2: SGHRS, YFSETQ. In DNA, the CDR3 is TGCGCCAGCAGCTTGGAGGCGGCAGGGTGGGGGCAAGAGACCCAGTACTTC. Amino acid sequence: CASSLEAAGWGQETQYF.

The V and J genes are TRBV6-2 or TRBV6-3 and TRBJ1-1; D is undetermined. Trimming cost V 8 bases and J 6 bases, with 16 bases left between them. CDR3 length equals 13 residues. Per the germline V gene, CDR1 is MNHEY and CDR2 is SVGEGT. The CDR3 bases are TGTGCCAGCTCCCGTAGTGAGAGTGCTGAAGCTTTCTTT. Protein product: CASSRSESAEAFF.

This clonotype came up many times. V is TRBV7-2 and J is TRBJ1-1; D may be TRBD1 (5 bases). CDR3 size: 14 residues. V dropped 3 bases and J dropped 5 bases, with 13 bases sitting between them. CDR1 and CDR2 from the germline V gene are SGHTA and FQGNSA. The CDR3 DNA reads as TGTGCCAGCAGCTTTGGGGGGTTAGGGACTGAAGCTTTCTTT. It specifies CASSFGGLGTEAFF.

The rearrangement uses TRBV29-1 and TRBJ2-7; D call uncertain. Germline CDR1 and CDR2: SQVTM and ANQGSEA. The CDR3 sequence is 11 residues long. Trimming took 2 bases from V and 6 from J, leaving 8 bases between them. The CDR3 sequence: CSVENGSEQYF. The CDR3 region has the DNA TGCAGCGTTGAAAACGGATCCGAGCAGTACTTC.

This clonotype was observed at least ten times. V and J are TRBV12-3 or TRBV12-4 and TRBJ2-2, with D perhaps assigned TRBD1 or TRBD2 (5 bases each). The CDR3 spans 16 residues. V was clipped by 3 bases and J by 0 bases, with 11 bases between them. The CDR3 loop is CASSLVQGANTGELFF. The CDR3 coding sequence is TGTGCCAGCAGTTTGGTCCAGGGAGCGAACACCGGGGAGCTGTTTTTT.

Regarding this clonotype: Given a much more abundant clone one base away, this may be a read error. The limits of the CDR3 on the DNA are not certain, so only TCRdb's listed CDR3 is given. The chain links TRBV3-1 to TRBJ2-4. From germline, CDR1 is LGHDT and CDR2 YNNKEL (reference sequence). The CDR3 comprises 16 residues, both ends counted. CDR3 loop: CASSQVGLGSKNIPYF.

The chain links TRBV20-1 to TRBJ1-1; TRBD1 matches 8 bases. Germline values: CDR1 DFQATT, CDR2 SNEGSKA (reference sequence). V was pared by 4 bases and J by 4 bases, with 14 bases of the junction left unmatched. This CDR3 region has 16 residues. The CDR3 is CSATGTGGHPTTEAFF. The CDR3 DNA reads TGCAGTGCTACCGGGACAGGCGGGCATCCTACCACTGAAGCTTTCTTT.

This clonotype was detected ten times or more. The rearrangement joins TRBV6-5 to TRBJ1-1, with a tentative D call TRBD1 (5 bases). V lost 6 bases to trimming and J lost 6 bases, with 14 bases between them. This CDR3 region has 13 residues. Germline CDR1 reads MNHEY; CDR2 reads SVGAGI. CDR3 region: CASSLIDRSEAFF. CDR3 coding DNA: TGTGCCAGCAGCTTAATCGACAGATCTGAAGCTTTCTTT.

This clonotype was found many times. This chain links TRBV7-2 with TRBJ1-1; D uncertain. The germline CDR1 and CDR2 sequences are SGHTA and FQGNSA. V lost 1 base, J lost 7 bases, and 10 bases lay in between. The CDR3 spans 13 residues. The CDR3 protein is CASSLERGFEAFF. The CDR3 nucleotides read TGTGCCAGCAGCTTAGAGCGCGGGTTTGAAGCTTTCTTT. Combining the CDR3 with reference TRBV7-2 and TRBJ1-1 gives the whole variable domain GAGVSQSPSNKVTEKGKDVELRCDPISGHTALYWYRQSLGQGLEFLIYFQGNSAPDKSGLPSDRFSAERTGGSVSTLTIQRTQQEDSAVYLCASSLERGFEAFFGQGTRLTVV.

This clonotype was seen at least ten times. The chain employs TRBV5-1 and TRBJ1-1; 9 bases are shared with TRBD1. The germline V gene has CDR1 SGHRS and CDR2 YFSETQ. Germline trimming cut 4 bases from V and 1 base from J; bases unmatched to any gene: 5. This CDR3 comprises 15 residues. The CDR3 is CASSLRTGANTEAFF. The CDR3 DNA sequence: TGCGCCAGCAGCCTCCGGACAGGGGCGAACACTGAAGCTTTCTTT.

The table lists this clonotype with many counts. The rearrangement links TRBV30 to TRBJ2-7; D is uncertain. Trimming removed 0 bases at V and 4 bases at J, with 10 bases between. The CDR3 has 13 residues. CDR1 is GTSNPN, CDR2 SVGIG, per germline (reference sequence). The CDR3, as DNA: TGTGCCTGGAGTGTAACCCGGATTTACGAGCAGTACTTC. Translating it yields CAWSVTRIYEQYF.

The chain couples TRBV19 to TRBJ2-2; D is undetermined. Trimming took 5 bases from V and 3 from J, leaving 10 bases between them. The length of the CDR3 is 14 residues. Germline CDR1 reads LNHDA; CDR2 reads SQIVND (reference sequence). The CDR3 DNA is TGTGCCAGTAGTTGGACGAGGCACACCGGGGAGCTGTTTTTT. It encodes CASSWTRHTGELFF. Supplemented by reference TRBV19 and TRBJ2-2, the full variable domain reads DGGITQSPKYLFRKEGQNVTLSCEQNLNHDAMYWYRQDPGQGLRLIYYSQIVNDFQKGDIAEGYSVSREKKESFPLTVTSAQKNPTAFYLCASSWTRHTGELFFGEGSRLTVL.

The rearrangement joins TRBV5-1 to TRBJ2-7, with 9 bases matching TRBD2. J gave up 2 bases and V 1 base, and 7 bases lay outside the gene matches. CDR1 and CDR2 (germline): SGHRS, YFSETQ. There are 16 residues in the CDR3. The CDR3 nucleotides are TGCGCCAGCAGCTTGAGGGAGCGGGAGGCGGCCTACGAGCAGTACTTC. Its translation is CASSLREREAAYEQYF.

This sequence joins TRBV20-1 and TRBJ2-7, with 7 bases matching TRBD2. The CDR3 runs 14 residues. Germline V CDR1 and CDR2: DFQATT, SNEGSKA (reference sequence). The junction had 5 bases not matched to a gene; V was cut back by 1 base and J by 2 bases. CDR3 region: CSARGEGRAYEQYF. The DNA for the CDR3 is TGCAGTGCTAGAGGTGAAGGGAGGGCCTACGAGCAGTACTTC.

The CDR3 sequence is CAWSRGTSGAKNIQYF. The CDR3 region has the DNA TGTGCCTGGAGCCGGGGAACTAGCGGAGCCAAAAACATTCAGTACTTC. This rearrangement joins TRBV30 to TRBJ2-4; the match to TRBD2 covers 8 bases. This CDR3 spans 16 amino acids. Unmatched junction bases numbered 7, after V lost 3 bases and J lost 0 bases. CDR1 is GTSNPN, CDR2 SVGIG, per germline (reference sequence). Using reference TRBV30 and TRBJ2-4 for the parts outside the CDR3, the full variable domain is SQTIHQWPATLVQPVGSPLSLECTVEGTSNPNLYWYRQAAGRGLQLLFYSVGIGQISSEVPQNLSASRPQDRQFILSSKKLLLSDSGFYLCAWSRGTSGAKNIQYFGAGTRLSVL.